This TCR beta chain emerged from a study of vaccination effects on CD4 cells after COVID-19. Produced via immunoSEQ multiplex PCR; TCRdb's table is partial and in-frame only. The sample contains about 24,000 clones, around three quarters of which appear only once. Germline V gene lookup returns CDR1 MGHDK and CDR2 SYGVNS. J lost 5 bases, V lost 2 bases, and 5 bases had no gene match. The length of the CDR3 is 14 residues. Remarks on this clone: Its specificity is not known.

Findings and limits, study-wide: Marked clonal contraction of infection- and vaccine-induced clones was seen late after vaccination. Healthy vaccine recipients' vaccine-induced clones were almost all SARS-CoV-2 mono-reactive.

Under the ViraFEST assay, PBMC were stimulated with viral peptide pools so that antigen-specific CD4+ T cells expanded. Sequencing was performed afterwards. Having been cultured for 10 days, the cells underwent CD4+ T cell isolation. Vaccine recipients had no previous SARS-CoV-2 infection; their nucleocapsid antibodies were negative. Wells of a few million PBMC each were grown with around 10 IU/ml IL-2 and 8.5 to 10 ug/ml peptides. A half-volume exchange with IL-2 medium occurred on days 3 and 7. This receptor was taken from a human donor who received a COVID-19 vaccine. The specimen comprised CD4+ T cells from PBMCs cultured with HCoV-NL63 spike peptides, sampled before COVID-19 vaccination. The V gene is TRBV25-1, the J gene TRBJ1-2; TRBD1 aligns across 7 bases. CDR3 sequence (DNA): TGTGCCAGCAGTGAAGTGGGACAGAGATATGGCTACACCTTC. Translated: CASSEVGQRYGYTF.